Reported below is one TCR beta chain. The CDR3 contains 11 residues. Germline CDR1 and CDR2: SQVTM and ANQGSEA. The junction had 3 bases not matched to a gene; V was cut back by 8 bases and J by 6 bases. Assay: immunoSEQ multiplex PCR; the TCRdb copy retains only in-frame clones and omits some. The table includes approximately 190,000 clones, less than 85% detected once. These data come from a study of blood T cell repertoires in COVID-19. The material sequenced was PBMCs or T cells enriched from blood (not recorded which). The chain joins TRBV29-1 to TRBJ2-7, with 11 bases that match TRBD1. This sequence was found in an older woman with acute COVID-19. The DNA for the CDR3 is TGCAGCCTCGGGACAGGGGGCGAGCAGTACTTC. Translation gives CSLGTGGEQYF.